The TCR beta chain described here comes from a study of CD8+ T cells in alopecia areata. General observations from the study: In scalp samples, resident alphabeta T cells of normal skin are also sequenced.

There are 13 residues in the CDR3. The germline CDR1 and CDR2 sequences are MNHEY and SMNVEV (reference sequence). Trimming took 2 bases from V and 4 from J, leaving 8 bases between them. RNA was extracted and reverse transcribed into cDNA as the sequencing template. Some clones are missing from TCRdb's copy, which holds only in-frame ones; the method was immunoSEQ multiplex PCR. The sample consists of 150,000 to 200,000 clones, roughly 66% of them appearing once. As to this clone: Its antigen is as yet unknown.

This chain joins TRBV27 and TRBJ1-2, with D perhaps matching TRBD1 (5 bases). The sample here was CD8+ T cells sorted from blood, taken at week 0. This sequence originates from a human donor with alopecia areata. CDR3 loop: CASSLGGSYGYTF. The CDR3 nucleotides are TGTGCCAGCAGTTTAGGGGGTAGCTATGGCTACACCTTC.